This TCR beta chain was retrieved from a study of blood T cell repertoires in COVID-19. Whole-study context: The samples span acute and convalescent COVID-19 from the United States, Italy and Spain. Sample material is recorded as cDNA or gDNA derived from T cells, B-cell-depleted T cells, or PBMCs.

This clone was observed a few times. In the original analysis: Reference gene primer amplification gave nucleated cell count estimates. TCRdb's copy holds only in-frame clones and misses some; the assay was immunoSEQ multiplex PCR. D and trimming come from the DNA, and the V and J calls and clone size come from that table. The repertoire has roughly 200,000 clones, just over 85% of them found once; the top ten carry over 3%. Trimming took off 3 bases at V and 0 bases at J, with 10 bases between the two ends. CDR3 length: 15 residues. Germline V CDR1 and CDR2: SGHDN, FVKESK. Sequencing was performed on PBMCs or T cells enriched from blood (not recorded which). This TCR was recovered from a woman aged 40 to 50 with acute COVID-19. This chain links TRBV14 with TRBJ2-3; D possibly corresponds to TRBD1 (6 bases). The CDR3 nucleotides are TGTGCCAGCAGCCAGCACAGGGCTAGCACAGATACGCAGTATTTT. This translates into CASSQHRASTDTQYF.